Listed below are T cell receptor beta chains from one sample, sequenced in a study of blood T cell dynamics during melanoma immunotherapy. Only in-frame clones appear in the TCRdb table, and some are missing; sequencing was by immunoSEQ multiplex PCR. The table includes about 10,000 clones, roughly 83% detected once. The sample was blood, taken from a patient treated with checkpoint blockade. These receptors came from a human donor with melanoma. CDR3s include the opening cysteine and the closing phenylalanine or tryptophan. The D gene is left open where the match is weak. Size tells how often a clone was seen (once, few, many) or the class of an expanded clone, and some rows leave it out.

v_gene	j_gene	abundance	d_gene	CDR3nt	CDR3aa
TRBV7-9	TRBJ2-7	NA	NA	TGTGCCAGCAGCTTATCCCCGTCCTACGAGCAGTACTTC	CASSLSPSYEQYF
TRBV11-3	TRBJ2-5	few	NA	TGTGCCAGCAGCTTCGGGACTCCGGAGGAGGAGACCCAGTACTTC	CASSFGTPEEETQYF
TRBV7-6	TRBJ2-1	NA	TRBD2	TGTGCCAGCAGCTCCCGGGGGGGGAGCTCCTACAATGAGCAGTTCTTC	CASSSRGGSSYNEQFF
TRBV6-5	TRBJ2-3	NA	TRBD2	TGTGCCAGCAGTTACGGCGGGGGGGCGATAGATACGCAGTATTTT	CASSYGGGAIDTQYF
TRBV7-2	TRBJ2-5	NA	TRBD2	TGTGCCAGCAGCTTAGCGCGGGGAGGGGAGACCCAGTACTTC	CASSLARGGETQYF
TRBV6-1	TRBJ1-6	NA	TRBD1	TGTGCCAGCAGTGAACTAGGGACAGGGGCCCTCCACTTT	CASSELGTGALHF
TRBV28	TRBJ2-3	NA	TRBD2	TGTGCCAGTACAAGGGGCGGGGGGGCGGCAGATACGCAGTATTTT	CASTRGGGAADTQYF
TRBV11-2	TRBJ2-3	NA	TRBD1	TGTGCCAGCAGCTCCCCAACCCGACAGGGATCTAGCACAGATACGCAGTATTTT	CASSSPTRQGSSTDTQYF
TRBV23-1	TRBJ2-6	NA	TRBD1	TGCGCCAGCACCCCGACAGGGGGCTTAGCGTCTGGGGCCAACGTCCTGACTTTC	CASTPTGGLASGANVLTF
TRBV19	TRBJ1-4	NA	NA	TGTGCCAGTAGTATCAGGGAAGGAAAACTGTTTTTT	CASSIREGKLFF
TRBV4-3	TRBJ1-3	NA	NA	TGCGCCAGCAGCCAAGAAACTGTGGGAAACACCATATATTTT	CASSQETVGNTIYF
TRBV7-9	TRBJ1-4	NA	TRBD1	TGTGCCAGCAGCCTTGGGACAGCTAATGAAAAACTGTTTTTT	CASSLGTANEKLFF
TRBV10-1	TRBJ1-6	NA	NA	TGCGCCAGCAGCGCCCGGGGGGGTTCACCCCTCCACTTT	CASSARGGSPLHF
TRBV7-6	TRBJ2-2	NA	NA	TGTGCCAGCAGTCTCCTCCCAGGGGACGCGAACACCGGGGAGCTGTTTTTT	CASSLLPGDANTGELFF
TRBV2	TRBJ1-5	NA	NA	TGTGCCAGCGGGGAGGATCAGCCCCAGCATTTT	CASGEDQPQHF
TRBV6-5	TRBJ2-2	few	NA	TGTGCCAGCGCGACAGGATATTACACCGGGGAGCTGTTTTTT	CASATGYYTGELFF
TRBV9	TRBJ1-2	once	NA	TGTGCCAGCAGCGCCCATTTCCGGCCTCGGGATGGCTACACCTTC	CASSAHFRPRDGYTF
TRBV7-2	TRBJ2-3	NA	TRBD1	TGTGCCAGCAGCTTAGTCCGGGACAGGGACACAGATACGCAGTATTTT	CASSLVRDRDTDTQYF
TRBV30	TRBJ2-2	NA	TRBD2	TGTGCCTGGAGTGCCTTTACCGGACTAGCGGGGGGGCCAGTTAAGGACACCGGGGAGCTGTTTTTT	CAWSAFTGLAGGPVKDTGELFF
TRBV9	TRBJ1-3	NA	TRBD1	TGTGCCAGCAGCGTAGAGAGTTACAGGGGACCTACTTACTCTGGAAACACCATATATTTT	CASSVESYRGPTYSGNTIYF
TRBV6-9	TRBJ2-7	NA	NA	TGTGCCAGCAGTACCCCCAGGGCGTCGCAGTACTTC	CASSTPRASQYF
TRBV29-1	TRBJ2-7	NA	TRBD1	TGCAGCGTAGCACAGGGGGCGGACTCCTACGAGCAGTACTTC	CSVAQGADSYEQYF
TRBV30	TRBJ2-5	once	NA	TGTGCCTGGAGTGTACCTAAGTTTTTAGGGACCCAGTACTTC	CAWSVPKFLGTQYF
TRBV28	TRBJ1-2	NA	NA	TGTGCCACCCAAACAGGGCGGGGGCTCTATGGCTACACCTTC	CATQTGRGLYGYTF
TRBV7-8	TRBJ1-2	NA	TRBD1	TGTGCCAGCGGGTACAGGGGGCTGAATGGCTACACCTTC	CASGYRGLNGYTF
TRBV4-2	TRBJ2-4	NA	NA	TGTGCCAGCAGCCTTCGGACAGGTGGTGGGGGGGACATTCAGTACTTC	CASSLRTGGGGDIQYF
TRBV12-5	TRBJ1-5	few	NA	TGTGCTAGTGCCCTTTACGTCAATCAGCCCCAGCATTTT	CASALYVNQPQHF
TRBV9	TRBJ2-5	once	TRBD2	TGTGCCAGCAGCGGGACCGCGGGGGGCCGAGAGACCCAGTACTTC	CASSGTAGGRETQYF
TRBV7-8	TRBJ1-1	NA	NA	TGTGCCAGCAGCTTCGACGGACGGGCTGAAGCTTTCTTT	CASSFDGRAEAFF
TRBV9	TRBJ1-5	NA	TRBD1	TGTGCCAGCAGCGTACAGGGGGGTGATCAGCCCCAGCATTTT	CASSVQGGDQPQHF
TRBV30	TRBJ1-5	few	NA	TGTGCCTGGGGCCGGGGTTATAGCAATCAGCCCCAGCATTTT	CAWGRGYSNQPQHF
TRBV2	TRBJ2-2	few	TRBD2	TGTGCCAGCAGTAGGAGACTAGCTATTACCGGGGAGCTGTTTTTT	CASSRRLAITGELFF
TRBV15	TRBJ1-5	NA	NA	TGTGCCACCAGCTCCGGTAGGAACAATCAGCCCCAGCATTTT	CATSSGRNNQPQHF
TRBV2	TRBJ2-1	once	TRBD2	TGTGCCAGCAGTGAAGATTTAGCGGGGGCCCGGATGCTGTTCTTC	CASSEDLAGARMLFF
TRBV18	TRBJ1-1	NA	NA	TGTGCCAGCTCACCAATTACAGGGTGGTCCCAGAACACTGAAGCTTTCTTT	CASSPITGWSQNTEAFF
TRBV6-5	TRBJ2-7	NA	TRBD1	TGTGCCAGCGGGACAGGGGCCTACGAGCAGTACTTC	CASGTGAYEQYF
TRBV6-5	TRBJ1-6	NA	NA	TGTGCCAGCAGTCCCACCGGGACCGGGGAATCACCCCTCCACTTT	CASSPTGTGESPLHF
TRBV9	TRBJ1-4	once	TRBD1	TGTGCCAGCAGCGCCGGAGGGGGCGGCAGTGAAAAACTGTTTTTT	CASSAGGGGSEKLFF
TRBV27	TRBJ2-7	few	NA	TGTGCCAGCAGTTCGAATTCCTACGAGCAGTACTTC	CASSSNSYEQYF
TRBV11-2	TRBJ2-1	NA	NA	TGTGCCAGCAGCTCCCCGACGGGGAGCTCCTACAATGAGCAGTTCTTC	CASSSPTGSSYNEQFF
TRBV12-5	TRBJ2-3	NA	NA	TGTGCTAGTGGTTGGATTCTTGAGGGGGGCGACACAGATACGCAGTATTTT	CASGWILEGGDTDTQYF
TRBV28	TRBJ2-2	NA	NA	TGTGCCAGCAGTTTATATCGGCCAGCCTGGAGCGGGGAGCTGTTTTTT	CASSLYRPAWSGELFF
TRBV11-3	TRBJ2-5	NA	TRBD2	TGTGCCAGCAGCTTGAGCGGGGCAGAGACCCAGTACTTC	CASSLSGAETQYF
TRBV7-2	TRBJ2-5	NA	TRBD2	TGTGCCAGCAGCTTAGCGGGAGGGCCAGAGACCCAGTACTTC	CASSLAGGPETQYF
TRBV29-1	TRBJ2-5	NA	NA	TGCAGCGTCCTCAGCTCGGACTATCAAGAGACCCAGTACTTC	CSVLSSDYQETQYF
TRBV5-1	TRBJ2-1	NA	NA	TGCGCCAGCAGCATAACAGGGCCCTACAATGAGCAGTTCTTC	CASSITGPYNEQFF
TRBV25-1	TRBJ2-3	once	NA	TGTGCCAGCAGCGGCCTCCCGGACACAGATACGCAGTATTTT	CASSGLPDTDTQYF
TRBV30	TRBJ2-7	NA	TRBD2	TGTGCCTGGAGTCCAGAGGCAGGGACTAGCGGTTCCTACGAGCAGTACTTC	CAWSPEAGTSGSYEQYF